Below, one T cell receptor beta chain is given with its context. Its antigen remains unidentified. Roughly 200 ng DNA, 30,000 or so T cell genomes, went into each sorted-subset replicate PCR. Original processing methods: Filtering of immunoSEQ junctional sequences could not match full-length read filtering. Sequenced by immunoSEQ multiplex PCR; TCRdb stores in-frame clones only, minus some. V and J calls and clone size follow that table, whereas D and trimming were derived from the DNA. Altogether 700,000 to 950,000 clones are present, about 96% being singletons, with the ten largest covering around 0.21%. This sample was taken from a study of shared clonotypes between healthy human individuals. Study results and limitations: A handful of donors showed sharing of about 4.6% of naive CD4 clonotypes. Sequencing of the sorted subsets was shown by rarefaction to be incomplete despite large depth.

CD45RO-negative, CCR7-selected cells formed the naive CD8 fraction, which excluded terminally differentiated effector memory CD45RA+ cells. Germline V gives CDR1 MNHEY, CDR2 SVGAGI. The ends lost 7 bases at V and 7 bases at J; junction bases unmatched: 6. The CDR3 runs 12 residues. This TCR was recovered from a man younger than 40 in good health. The source material was naive CD8+ T cells sorted from blood. The V call is TRBV6-5, the J call TRBJ1-2; 7 bases map to TRBD1. Here the CDR3 reads CASKEGATGYTF. CDR3 bases: TGTGCCAGCAAGGAGGGGGCCACTGGCTACACCTTC.